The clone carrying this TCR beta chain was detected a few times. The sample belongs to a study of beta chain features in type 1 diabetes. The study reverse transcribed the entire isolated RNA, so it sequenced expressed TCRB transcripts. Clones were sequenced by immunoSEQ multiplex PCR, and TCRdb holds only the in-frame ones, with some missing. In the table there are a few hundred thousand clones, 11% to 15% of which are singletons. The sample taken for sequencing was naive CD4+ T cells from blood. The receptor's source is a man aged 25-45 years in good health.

CDR3 protein: CASSTSTSSYNEQFF. CDR3 nucleotide sequence: TGTGCCAGCAGCACTAGCACGAGCTCCTACAATGAGCAGTTCTTC. The V gene is TRBV7-9, the J gene TRBJ2-1, with D perhaps matching TRBD2 (6 bases). The V gene lost 5 bases and the J gene lost 0 bases, with 11 bases spanning the gap. From germline, CDR1 is SEHNR and CDR2 FQNEAQ (reference sequence). CDR3 size: 15 residues.